The 17 T cell receptor beta chains reported below all come from one sample, sequenced in a study of T cell clones after liver transplantation. Assay used: immunoSEQ multiplex PCR; TCRdb lists only in-frame clones, some missing. The profile shows roughly 120,000 clones, 90% of them singletons. The material was CD4+ T cells from blood, obtained 12 months after liver transplant. The receptors were sampled from a human patient who received a liver transplant. T cells may partly derive from the graft donor.

The chain links TRBV7-9 to TRBJ2-4; 7 positions match TRBD1. The CDR3 runs 13 residues. With 1 base clipped from V and 6 bases from J, the junction kept 0 bases outside the gene matches. CDR1 is SEHNR and CDR2 is FQNEAQ in the germline V gene (reference sequence). The CDR3 coding sequence is TGTGCCAGCAGCTTAGGACAGGGAAACATTCAGTACTTC. The encoded protein is CASSLGQGNIQYF.

The chain joins TRBV6-1 to TRBJ2-1; 10 positions match TRBD1. The V gene's germline CDR1 is MNHNS and CDR2 SASEGT. The CDR3 covers 15 residues. J was trimmed by 3 bases and V by 3 bases; bases with no gene match: 2. Here the CDR3 DNA reads TGTGCCAGCAGTGAGTGGACAGGGGGCTACAATGAGCAGTTCTTC. It encodes CASSEWTGGYNEQFF.

This chain links TRBV20-1 with TRBJ2-3; D gene unclear. Trimming left V 8 bases short and J 0 bases short, with 6 bases between. Germline V gene lookup returns CDR1 DFQATT and CDR2 SNEGSKA (reference sequence). This CDR3 comprises 11 residues. This chain's CDR3 is CSPGSTDTQYF. DNA for the CDR3: TGCAGTCCCGGGAGCACAGATACGCAGTATTTT.

The J gene is TRBJ2-3, the V gene TRBV6-4; 7 bases fit TRBD1. This CDR3 has 14 amino acids. Germline CDR1 reads MRHNA; CDR2 reads SNTAGT. J gave up 5 bases and V 4 bases, and 6 bases lay outside the gene matches. CDR3 nucleotides: TGTGCCAGCAGTGCCCGGGACAGTAAAGATACGCAGTATTTT. As protein: CASSARDSKDTQYF.

The rearrangement links TRBV4-1 to TRBJ2-1; no clear D. The CDR3 is made up of 16 amino acids. Germline CDR1 reads MGHRA; CDR2 reads YSYEKL. Deletions cut 0 bases from V and 2 bases from J, with 11 bases between. CDR3 loop: CASSQDPARTYNEQFF. In nucleotides, the CDR3 is TGCGCCAGCAGCCAAGATCCGGCCCGGACCTACAATGAGCAGTTCTTC.

The chain combines TRBV7-9 with TRBJ2-2; 11 nucleotides match TRBD2. The length of the CDR3 is 17 residues. J lost 5 bases, V lost 4 bases, and 9 bases had no gene match. From germline, CDR1 is SEHNR and CDR2 FQNEAQ (reference sequence). The CDR3 loop is CASSSPGGLAATGELFF. CDR3 sequence (DNA): TGTGCCAGCAGCTCACCTGGGGGACTAGCGGCGACCGGGGAGCTGTTTTTT.

The CDR3 bases are TGCGCCAGCAGCCCACTAGGCACAGATACGCAGTATTTT. Protein product: CASSPLGTDTQYF. This sequence joins TRBV5-1 and TRBJ2-3; tentatively, D is TRBD2 (5 bases). This CDR3 has 13 residues. Trimming took off 4 bases at V and 1 base at J, with 7 bases between the two ends. CDR1 is SGHRS and CDR2 is YFSETQ in the germline V gene.

The V call is TRBV7-9, the J call TRBJ2-2, with 7 nucleotides matching TRBD1. Germline loops: CDR1 SEHNR, CDR2 FQNEAQ (reference sequence). The junction had 7 bases not matched to a gene; V was cut back by 4 bases and J by 5 bases. The CDR3 is 15 amino acids. The CDR3 here is CASSSSTGWTGELFF. CDR3 DNA: TGTGCCAGCAGCTCCTCGACAGGGTGGACCGGGGAGCTGTTTTTT.

The gene calls are TRBV6-6 and TRBJ1-2; D gene ambiguous. CDR3 size: 12 residues. Germline values: CDR1 MNHNY, CDR2 SVGAGI (reference sequence). With 6 bases removed from V and 5 bases from J, the gap between germline ends came to 10 bases. As DNA, the CDR3 is TGTGCCAGCAGGAGCGACCATTATGGCTACACCTTC. As protein: CASRSDHYGYTF.

This rearrangement joins TRBV7-9 to TRBJ2-2; D may be TRBD1 (6 bases). The CDR3 is made up of 18 amino acids. Germline assignment: CDR1 SEHNR and CDR2 FQNEAQ (reference sequence). V dropped 5 bases and J dropped 1 base, with 20 bases sitting between them. CDR3 nucleotide sequence: TGTGCCAGCAGCCCCGGGTTGACAGGAAGGATGAACACCGGGGAGCTGTTTTTT. This gives the protein CASSPGLTGRMNTGELFF.

The chain has TRBV11-3 and TRBJ2-2, with 11 bases identical to TRBD1. CDR3 length: 18 amino acids. Per germline, CDR1 SGHNT and CDR2 YENEEA. The V and J ends lost 1 base and 5 bases, in that order; junction bases with no gene match: 9. The CDR3 region is CASSLGWTGGSLTGELFF. As DNA, the CDR3 is TGTGCCAGCAGCTTAGGATGGACAGGGGGCTCCCTAACCGGGGAGCTGTTTTTT.

CDR3 in DNA: TGTGCCAGCACCCTGGGGAGGCTCAGTGAGCAGTTCTTC. Its protein product is CASTLGRLSEQFF. The chain uses TRBV11-3 and TRBJ2-1; a possible D gene is TRBD2 (6 bases). CDR1 and CDR2 (germline): SGHNT, YENEEA. Trimming shortened V by 7 bases and J by 9 bases, and 16 bases separated the two germline ends. This CDR3 contains 13 residues.

This clone came up once. The chain employs TRBV11-2 and TRBJ2-7; weak D call: TRBD1 (5 bases). CDR1 is SGHAT and CDR2 is FQNNGV in the germline V gene. There are 13 residues in the CDR3. Deletions cut 5 bases from V and 3 bases from J, with 11 bases between. CDR3 bases: TGTGCCAGCAGCAGACAGACGGTCTACGAGCAGTACTTC. Protein product: CASSRQTVYEQYF. Together with reference TRBV11-2 and TRBJ2-7, the CDR3 gives the full variable domain: EAGVAQSPRYKIIEKRQSVAFWCNPISGHATLYWYQQILGQGPKLLIQFQNNGVVDDSQLPKDRFSAERLKGVDSTLKIQPAKLEDSAVYLCASSRQTVYEQYFGPGTRLTVT.

This clone was seen a handful of times. The chain has TRBV5-1 and TRBJ1-2, with D unclear. Germline loops: CDR1 SGHRS, CDR2 YFSETQ. This CDR3 region has 13 residues. The V end was cut by 0 bases, the J end by 3 bases, with 6 bases between. The CDR3 bases are TGCGCCAGCAGCTTGGATACCGACTATGGCTACACCTTC. It yields the protein CASSLDTDYGYTF.

The chain recombines TRBV5-1 with TRBJ2-2; 10 bases are shared with TRBD2. V trimming: 0 bases; J trimming: 2 bases; junction bases outside the gene matches: 10. CDR1 and CDR2 from the germline V gene are SGHRS and YFSETQ. The CDR3 extends over 19 amino acids. In nucleotides, the CDR3 is TGCGCCAGCAGCTTGGTAAAGGCTAGCGGGGGAATCAACACCGGGGAGCTGTTTTTT. It codes for CASSLVKASGGINTGELFF.

The chain carries TRBV9 and TRBJ2-3; D is undetermined. V was pared by 0 bases and J by 2 bases, with 10 bases between. The germline V gene has CDR1 SGDLS and CDR2 YYNGEE. The CDR3 spans 15 residues. CDR3: CASSVEVLSTDTQYF. The CDR3 region has the DNA TGTGCCAGCAGCGTAGAAGTCTTATCCACAGATACGCAGTATTTT.

In this sample, this clone turned up once. CDR3 in amino acids: CASSSTNSYEQYF. The CDR3 DNA reads as TGTGCCAGCAGCTCCACTAACTCCTACGAGCAGTACTTC. This chain joins TRBV11-2 and TRBJ2-7, with unresolved D. Germline V gene data show CDR1 as SGHAT and CDR2 as FQNNGV. The length of the CDR3 is 13 residues. V was trimmed by 4 bases and J by 0 bases, leaving 7 bases between them. Based on the CDR3 plus reference TRBV11-2 and TRBJ2-7, the full variable domain is EAGVAQSPRYKIIEKRQSVAFWCNPISGHATLYWYQQILGQGPKLLIQFQNNGVVDDSQLPKDRFSAERLKGVDSTLKIQPAKLEDSAVYLCASSSTNSYEQYFGPGTRLTVT.